A selection of T cell receptor beta chains follows, all from one sample in a study of CD8+ T cells in alopecia areata. TCRdb keeps only in-frame clones here, not all; method: immunoSEQ multiplex PCR. This table has 110,000 to 150,000 clones, around 50% appearing once. Specimen: CD4+ T cells sorted from blood, collected at week 0. The receptors stem from a human donor with alopecia areata. Each CDR3 is given with its conserved first and last residue. A D gene is named only where the DNA matches it firmly. A clone size is listed for some rows: how often the clone was seen (once, few, many), or a class if it is expanded.

v_call: TRBV7-2
d_call: .
j_call: TRBJ1-6
clone_size: .
cdr3_aa: CASSPVEGYNSPLHF
cdr3_nt: TGTGCCAGCAGCCCAGTAGAGGGCTATAATTCACCCCTCCACTTT

v_call: TRBV2
d_call: .
j_call: TRBJ1-5
clone_size: once
cdr3_aa: CASGTPEYSNQPQHF
cdr3_nt: TGTGCCAGCGGGACCCCGGAGTATAGCAATCAGCCCCAGCATTTT

v_call: TRBV27
d_call: .
j_call: TRBJ1-5
clone_size: .
cdr3_aa: CASSHQGNQPQHF
cdr3_nt: TGTGCCAGCAGCCATCAGGGGAATCAGCCCCAGCATTTT

v_call: TRBV5-1
d_call: .
j_call: TRBJ2-1
clone_size: .
cdr3_aa: CASSPDPIRGPRRSYNEQFF
cdr3_nt: TGCGCCAGCAGCCCGGACCCGATCCGGGGCCCTAGGCGATCCTACAATGAGCAGTTCTTC

v_call: TRBV7-8
d_call: .
j_call: TRBJ2-7
clone_size: .
cdr3_aa: CASSSFYLSAYEQYF
cdr3_nt: TGTGCCAGCAGCTCCTTCTACCTCAGCGCGTACGAGCAGTACTTC

v_call: TRBV9
d_call: .
j_call: TRBJ2-5
clone_size: .
cdr3_aa: CASSVRAARGETQYF
cdr3_nt: TGTGCCAGCAGCGTCCGGGCCGCGAGGGGGGAGACCCAGTACTTC

v_call: TRBV29-1
d_call: .
j_call: TRBJ2-7
clone_size: .
cdr3_aa: CSVGQRTYEQYF
cdr3_nt: TGCAGCGTAGGACAGAGAACCTACGAGCAGTACTTC

v_call: TRBV27
d_call: .
j_call: TRBJ1-5
clone_size: .
cdr3_aa: CASSPASLQPQHF
cdr3_nt: TGTGCCAGCAGTCCGGCCTCCCTTCAGCCCCAGCATTTT

v_call: TRBV20-1
d_call: .
j_call: TRBJ2-7
clone_size: .
cdr3_aa: CSARDLYEQYF
cdr3_nt: TGCAGTGCTAGAGACCTCTACGAGCAGTACTTC

v_call: TRBV29-1
d_call: .
j_call: TRBJ2-2
clone_size: .
cdr3_aa: CSARGLRGPGELFF
cdr3_nt: TGCAGCGCCCGGGGGTTAAGGGGTCCCGGGGAGCTGTTTTTT

v_call: TRBV7-2
d_call: TRBD1
j_call: TRBJ1-3
clone_size: .
cdr3_aa: CASSSDRGNTIYF
cdr3_nt: TGTGCCAGCAGCTCCGACAGGGGCAACACCATATATTTT

v_call: TRBV9
d_call: TRBD1
j_call: TRBJ1-2
clone_size: .
cdr3_aa: CASSAPTGETGYTF
cdr3_nt: TGTGCCAGCAGCGCGCCGACAGGGGAAACTGGCTACACCTTC

v_call: TRBV20-1
d_call: .
j_call: TRBJ1-2
clone_size: few
cdr3_aa: CSASRDGYTF
cdr3_nt: TGCAGTGCTAGCAGAGATGGCTACACCTTC

v_call: TRBV5-1
d_call: .
j_call: TRBJ2-7
clone_size: .
cdr3_aa: CASSLTVNSYEQYF
cdr3_nt: TGCGCCAGCAGCCTGACAGTAAACTCCTACGAGCAGTACTTC

v_call: TRBV5-8
d_call: TRBD1
j_call: TRBJ1-1
clone_size: few
cdr3_aa: CASSLGQRMNTEAFF
cdr3_nt: TGTGCCAGCAGCCTGGGACAGCGAATGAACACTGAAGCTTTCTTT

v_call: TRBV5-1
d_call: TRBD1
j_call: TRBJ2-2
clone_size: few
cdr3_aa: CASSSTGRTGELFF
cdr3_nt: TGCGCCAGCAGCTCGACAGGGCGGACCGGGGAGCTGTTTTTT

v_call: TRBV6-6
d_call: TRBD2
j_call: TRBJ2-7
clone_size: .
cdr3_aa: CASSYSSGGAYEQYF
cdr3_nt: TGTGCCAGCAGTTACTCGAGCGGGGGGGCGTACGAGCAGTACTTC

v_call: TRBV5-1
d_call: .
j_call: TRBJ2-3
clone_size: .
cdr3_aa: CASSFGQSTDTQYF
cdr3_nt: TGCGCCAGCAGCTTCGGACAGAGCACAGATACGCAGTATTTT

v_call: TRBV2
d_call: .
j_call: TRBJ2-4
clone_size: .
cdr3_aa: CASILSEGQGRDIQYF
cdr3_nt: TGTGCCAGCATCCTAAGTGAAGGTCAGGGGAGAGACATTCAGTACTTC

v_call: TRBV30
d_call: TRBD1
j_call: TRBJ1-2
clone_size: .
cdr3_aa: CAWRQGAGGYTF
cdr3_nt: TGTGCCTGGAGGCAGGGGGCAGGTGGCTACACCTTC

v_call: TRBV29-1
d_call: .
j_call: TRBJ2-5
clone_size: .
cdr3_aa: CSVEPRGETQYF
cdr3_nt: TGCAGCGTTGAACCCAGGGGAGAGACCCAGTACTTC

v_call: TRBV6-5
d_call: .
j_call: TRBJ1-5
clone_size: few
cdr3_aa: CASSYSLGQNQPQHF
cdr3_nt: TGTGCCAGCAGTTACTCGTTGGGGCAGAATCAGCCCCAGCATTTT

v_call: TRBV29-1
d_call: .
j_call: TRBJ1-4
clone_size: few
cdr3_aa: CSVESGTSNEKLFF
cdr3_nt: TGCAGCGTTGAATCCGGGACATCGAATGAAAAACTGTTTTTT

v_call: TRBV7-6
d_call: TRBD1
j_call: TRBJ2-7
clone_size: .
cdr3_aa: CASSLAIQGAAYEQYF
cdr3_nt: TGTGCCAGCAGCTTAGCCATACAGGGGGCTGCCTACGAGCAGTACTTC

v_call: TRBV30
d_call: .
j_call: TRBJ1-5
clone_size: once
cdr3_aa: CAWSVDNNQPQHF
cdr3_nt: TGTGCCTGGAGTGTGGATAACAATCAGCCCCAGCATTTT

v_call: TRBV5-6
d_call: .
j_call: TRBJ1-1
clone_size: .
cdr3_aa: CASSPSGRGRTEAFF
cdr3_nt: TGTGCCAGCAGTCCCTCGGGGCGGGGGAGAACTGAAGCTTTCTTT

v_call: TRBV6-5
d_call: .
j_call: TRBJ2-1
clone_size: .
cdr3_aa: CASSYLLANSYNEQFF
cdr3_nt: TGTGCCAGCAGTTACCTTCTAGCGAATTCCTACAATGAGCAGTTCTTC

v_call: TRBV29-1
d_call: .
j_call: TRBJ1-1
clone_size: few
cdr3_aa: CSVGGLHMNTEAFF
cdr3_nt: TGCAGCGTGGGCGGGCTTCACATGAACACTGAAGCTTTCTTT

v_call: TRBV7-2
d_call: .
j_call: TRBJ2-6
clone_size: .
cdr3_aa: CASSPGTGANVLTF
cdr3_nt: TGTGCCAGCAGTCCGGGGACCGGGGCCAACGTCCTGACTTTC

v_call: TRBV30
d_call: .
j_call: TRBJ1-1
clone_size: .
cdr3_aa: CAWSNPGQAEAFF
cdr3_nt: TGTGCCTGGAGCAACCCGGGACAAGCTGAAGCTTTCTTT

v_call: TRBV6-1
d_call: TRBD1
j_call: TRBJ1-1
clone_size: .
cdr3_aa: CASSVGTGRTLNTEAFF
cdr3_nt: TGTGCCAGCAGTGTAGGGACAGGGAGGACCTTGAACACTGAAGCTTTCTTT

v_call: TRBV19
d_call: .
j_call: TRBJ2-1
clone_size: few
cdr3_aa: CASSIQGSDEQFF
cdr3_nt: TGTGCCAGTAGTATCCAGGGGAGCGATGAGCAGTTCTTC

v_call: TRBV28
d_call: TRBD2
j_call: TRBJ2-1
clone_size: .
cdr3_aa: CASSQPKRGVYEQFF
cdr3_nt: TGTGCCAGCAGCCAGCCTAAGCGGGGGGTGTATGAGCAGTTCTTC

v_call: TRBV10-3
d_call: .
j_call: TRBJ2-3
clone_size: .
cdr3_aa: CAISDTGTDTQYF
cdr3_nt: TGTGCCATCAGTGACACGGGCACAGATACGCAGTATTTT

v_call: TRBV13
d_call: TRBD1
j_call: TRBJ1-1
clone_size: few
cdr3_aa: CASRRAGGVTEAFF
cdr3_nt: TGTGCCAGCCGCCGGGCAGGGGGAGTCACTGAAGCTTTCTTT

v_call: TRBV10-3
d_call: TRBD1
j_call: TRBJ2-5
clone_size: .
cdr3_aa: CAISGPTGVGETQYF
cdr3_nt: TGTGCCATCAGTGGCCCGACAGGGGTCGGCGAGACCCAGTACTTC

v_call: TRBV30
d_call: .
j_call: TRBJ2-3
clone_size: .
cdr3_aa: CAWSGVASSSTDTQYF
cdr3_nt: TGTGCCTGGAGTGGAGTAGCGTCTTCTAGCACAGATACGCAGTATTTT

v_call: TRBV25-1
d_call: .
j_call: TRBJ1-2
clone_size: .
cdr3_aa: CASTPGGGLGYGYTF
cdr3_nt: TGTGCCAGCACCCCCGGCGGGGGCCTGGGCTATGGCTACACCTTC

v_call: TRBV29-1
d_call: TRBD2
j_call: TRBJ2-3
clone_size: .
cdr3_aa: CSVGRGTSTDTQYF
cdr3_nt: TGCAGCGTGGGGCGGGGGACTAGCACAGATACGCAGTATTTT

v_call: TRBV4-3
d_call: TRBD1
j_call: TRBJ1-6
clone_size: .
cdr3_aa: CASSQQSTGADSPLHF
cdr3_nt: TGCGCCAGCAGCCAACAATCGACAGGGGCGGATTCACCCCTCCACTTT

v_call: TRBV11-2
d_call: .
j_call: TRBJ2-3
clone_size: few
cdr3_aa: CASSPRQARDTQYF
cdr3_nt: TGTGCCAGCAGCCCTCGTCAGGCCAGAGATACGCAGTATTTT

v_call: TRBV30
d_call: .
j_call: TRBJ1-1
clone_size: .
cdr3_aa: CAWSVLVDPLESFF
cdr3_nt: TGTGCCTGGAGTGTTTTGGTCGACCCATTGGAGTCTTTCTTT

v_call: TRBV5-1
d_call: .
j_call: TRBJ2-2
clone_size: few
cdr3_aa: CASSLGNTGELFF
cdr3_nt: TGCGCCAGCAGCTTGGGAAACACCGGGGAGCTGTTTTTT

v_call: TRBV4-1
d_call: .
j_call: TRBJ1-2
clone_size: .
cdr3_aa: CASSQDMALNYGYTF
cdr3_nt: TGCGCCAGCAGCCAAGATATGGCACTTAACTATGGCTACACCTTC

v_call: TRBV5-1
d_call: TRBD2
j_call: TRBJ2-2
clone_size: .
cdr3_aa: CASSPETSGEFRPNGGELFF
cdr3_nt: TGCGCCAGCAGCCCGGAGACTAGCGGGGAGTTTAGGCCTAATGGCGGGGAGCTGTTTTTT

v_call: TRBV18
d_call: .
j_call: TRBJ2-3
clone_size: .
cdr3_aa: CASSPPGGPGDTQYF
cdr3_nt: TGTGCCAGCTCACCACCGGGGGGGCCTGGAGATACGCAGTATTTT